These 25 T cell receptor beta chains were all obtained from the same sample, sequenced in a study of T cells after yellow fever vaccination. TCRdb re-called the 5' RACE reads through MiXCR, storing one row per CDR3 protein. This table holds around 610,000 distinct CDR3 sequences, roughly 13% found once. The specimen comprised PBMCs, sampled on the day of the yellow fever booster vaccination. The receptors originated from a young man who received the YFV17D yellow fever vaccine.

This clonotype was seen once. This chain uses TRBV7-2 with TRBJ2-5; TRBD1 matches at 11 bases. CDR3 length: 14 residues. The germline CDR1 and CDR2 sequences are SGHTA and FQGNSA. V trimming: 5 bases; J trimming: 5 bases; junction bases outside the gene matches: 4. CDR3 in amino acids: CASSPGQGVETQYF. The CDR3 coding sequence is TGTGCCAGCAGCCCGGGACAGGGGGTTGAGACCCAGTACTTC.

This clonotype was seen only a few times. One junction end disagrees with the germline gene, perhaps due to a read error. The chain employs TRBV6-5 and TRBJ1-2; D unclear. The germline V gene has CDR1 MNHEY and CDR2 SVGAGI. The CDR3 runs to 13 residues. The CDR3 here is CASSYVDTSLFFF. Here the CDR3 DNA reads TGTGCCAGCAGTTACGTTGACACCTCTCTCTTCTTCTTC.

This chain links TRBV19 with TRBJ2-4; 9 bases are a match to TRBD2. The ends lost 3 bases at V and 0 bases at J; junction bases unmatched: 15. Germline V gene lookup returns CDR1 LNHDA and CDR2 SQIVND (reference sequence). The CDR3 covers 20 residues. The CDR3 spells CASSIKGTASGKRAKNIQYF. CDR3 DNA sequence: TGTGCCAGTAGTATTAAAGGAACGGCTAGCGGGAAGAGAGCCAAAAACATTCAGTACTTC.

The chain uses TRBV12-3 or TRBV12-4 and TRBJ1-5; 8 bases line up with TRBD1. Trimming at V came to 5 bases and at J to 4 bases, leaving 7 bases not matched to a gene. CDR3 size: 15 residues. CDR3 coding DNA: TGTGCCAGCAGTCAATCGGACAGGGAGAATCAGCCCCAGCATTTT. Its translation: CASSQSDRENQPQHF.

The rearrangement joins TRBV7-2 to TRBJ1-2; 9 nucleotides match TRBD1. The germline V gene has CDR1 SGHTA and CDR2 FQGNSA. The CDR3 sequence is 15 residues long. V was pared by 0 bases and J by 7 bases, with 6 bases of the junction left unmatched. Written as DNA, the CDR3 is TGTGCCAGCAGCTTAGCGGGGGGACAGGGAAGTGGCTACACCTTC. As protein: CASSLAGGQGSGYTF.

This CDR3 is CASSPLPYTNTGELFF. The CDR3 DNA follows: TGTGCCAGCTCACCACTCCCCTACACGAACACCGGGGAGCTGTTTTTT. The J gene is TRBJ2-2, the V gene TRBV18; D gene ambiguous. Germline V CDR1 and CDR2: KGHSH, LQKENI. The CDR3 spans 16 residues. The V end was cut by 1 base, the J end by 0 bases, with 9 bases between.

This clonotype was detected a few times. The chain carries TRBV18 and TRBJ2-2; tentatively, D is TRBD2 (6 bases). The length of the CDR3 is 17 residues. V lost 2 bases to trimming and J lost 6 bases, with 19 bases between them. CDR1 and CDR2 (germline): KGHSH, LQKENI. The CDR3, as DNA: TGTGCCAGCTCACCATCGGCGGGGAGTTGGTCGGCCGGGGAGCTGTTTTTT. This codes for CASSPSAGSWSAGELFF.

This clonotype showed up just a few times. The rearrangement joins TRBV20-1 to TRBJ2-1; 11 bases map to TRBD2. With 3 bases clipped from V and 3 bases from J, the junction kept 10 bases outside the gene matches. This CDR3 comprises 17 residues. Germline loops: CDR1 DFQATT, CDR2 SNEGSKA (reference sequence). The CDR3 reads CSASSGTSGRYYNEQFF. The CDR3 nucleotides are TGCAGTGCTAGTTCAGGGACTAGCGGAAGATACTACAATGAGCAGTTCTTC.

This clonotype has at least ten counts. The chain is built from TRBV15 and TRBJ2-3; the match to TRBD1 covers 10 bases. V lost 5 bases to trimming and J lost 4 bases; unmatched junction nucleotides: 6. The germline V gene encodes CDR1 LNHNV and CDR2 YYDKDF (reference sequence). The CDR3 has 15 amino acids. CDR3 sequence reads: CATSPDRGFPDTQYF. The DNA for the CDR3 is TGTGCCACCAGCCCGGACAGGGGGTTTCCAGATACGCAGTATTTT.

This clonotype turned up a few times. The chain is built from TRBV29-1 and TRBJ2-3; D is perhaps TRBD2 (5 bases). The CDR3 spans 14 residues. Germline CDR1 reads SQVTM; CDR2 reads ANQGSEA. V lost 7 bases, J lost 0 bases, and 14 bases lay in between. This chain's CDR3 is CSADFGESTDTQYF. For the CDR3, the DNA is TGCAGCGCTGACTTCGGGGAAAGCACAGATACGCAGTATTTT.

The V call is TRBV9, the J call TRBJ1-2; D remains ambiguous. This CDR3 contains 15 residues. Trimming removed 0 bases from V and 0 bases from J, with 9 bases in between. Germline V gene lookup returns CDR1 SGDLS and CDR2 YYNGEE. The CDR3 here is CASSVATDPNYGYTF. Written as DNA, the CDR3 is TGTGCCAGCAGCGTAGCTACCGATCCTAACTATGGCTACACCTTC. Drawing the rest from reference TRBV9 and TRBJ1-2, the complete variable domain is DSGVTQTPKHLITATGQRVTLRCSPRSGDLSVYWYQQSLDQGLQFLIQYYNGEERAKGNILERFSAQQFPDLHSELNLSSLELGDSALYFCASSVATDPNYGYTFGSGTRLTVV.

This clonotype occurred a few times. J is TRBJ2-1 and V is TRBV19; D perhaps matches TRBD2 (6 bases). Between the trimmed V and J ends, which lost 7 bases and 0 bases, there was a span of 13 bases. Looked up from germline, CDR1 is LNHDA and CDR2 is SQIVND (reference sequence). This CDR3 spans 15 amino acids. The DNA of the CDR3 is TGTGCCAGTAATCTCGGCGGGACCTCCTACAATGAGCAGTTCTTC. Protein: CASNLGGTSYNEQFF.

This clonotype was observed a handful of times. This chain joins TRBV4-3 and TRBJ2-1; no clear D gene. The CDR3 sequence is 14 residues long. The V end was cut by 1 base, the J end by 7 bases, with 11 bases between. Germline loops: CDR1 LGHNA, CDR2 YSLEER. The CDR3 DNA follows: TGCGCCAGCAGCCAAGCCTTAGAGCCAAATGAGCAGTTCTTC. It yields the protein CASSQALEPNEQFF.

CDR3 sequence reads: CASSGRQPDTQYF. CDR3 sequence (DNA): TGTGCCAGCAGTGGGAGACAGCCAGATACGCAGTATTTT. The gene calls are TRBV6-1 and TRBJ2-3; TRBD1 might be the D (5 bases). This CDR3 region has 13 residues. The germline V and J ends were trimmed by 4 bases and 4 bases, with 9 bases remaining between them. CDR1 and CDR2 from the germline V gene are MNHNS and SASEGT.

The table lists this clonotype with a few counts. This sequence joins TRBV20-1 and TRBJ2-7; possible D gene TRBD2, 6 bases. This CDR3 is built from 14 residues. Germline CDR1 DFQATT, CDR2 SNEGSKA (reference sequence). V was cut by 6 bases and J by 0 bases, with 15 bases left in between. CDR3 residues: CSASSRELSYEQYF. CDR3 sequence (DNA): TGCAGTGCCAGTAGCCGGGAGCTCTCCTACGAGCAGTACTTC.

About this clonotype itself: The junction shows a germline mismatch at one end, possibly a read error. The chain links TRBV27 to TRBJ2-5; 10 nucleotides agree with TRBD2. Germline V gene sequence: CDR1 MNHEY, CDR2 SMNVEV (reference sequence). This CDR3 comprises 17 residues. This chain's CDR3 is CSSSPLGLAVLTETQYF. The CDR3 DNA follows: TGTTCCAGCAGTCCCCTCGGACTAGCGGTTTTAACAGAGACCCAGTACTTC.

This clonotype was found a few times. V is TRBV12-3 or TRBV12-4 and J is TRBJ2-7; 8 nucleotides line up with TRBD2. The V and J ends lost 6 bases and 10 bases, in that order; junction bases with no gene match: 11. The CDR3 covers 13 residues. CDR3 DNA: TGTGCCAGCAGATCGACTAGCGTAGGGTCTCAGTACTTC. It is translated as CASRSTSVGSQYF.

V is TRBV7-2 and J is TRBJ2-7; 7 bases align to TRBD2. J gave up 0 bases and V 5 bases, and 7 bases lay outside the gene matches. The germline V gene encodes CDR1 SGHTA and CDR2 FQGNSA. This CDR3 has 15 amino acids. CDR3 DNA sequence: TGTGCCAGCAGCAAGGACGGGAGGAGCTCCTACGAGCAGTACTTC. Translating it yields CASSKDGRSSYEQYF.

This clonotype was seen only a few times. The chain joins TRBV20-1 to TRBJ2-1; perhaps D is TRBD1 or TRBD2 (6 bases each). The CDR3 loop spans 16 amino acids. CDR1 and CDR2 (germline): DFQATT, SNEGSKA (reference sequence). Trimming took off 5 bases at V and 3 bases at J, with 20 bases between the two ends. The CDR3 is CSAPEGGSSNYNEQFF. Written as DNA, the CDR3 is TGCAGTGCTCCCGAAGGGGGGAGTAGCAACTACAATGAGCAGTTCTTC.

This clonotype occurred a few times. The chain has TRBV5-1 and TRBJ1-2; 9 nucleotides agree with TRBD1. V dropped 3 bases and J dropped 6; count of bases not matched to a gene: 12. CDR3 length: 16 residues. The germline V gene has CDR1 SGHRS and CDR2 YFSETQ. The chain's CDR3 is CASSYHRDRETNGYTF. In DNA, the CDR3 is TGCGCCAGCAGCTACCACCGGGACAGGGAGACGAATGGCTACACCTTC.

The chain recombines TRBV6-1 with TRBJ2-7, with TRBD2 matching 9 bases. V dropped 5 bases and J dropped 4; count of bases not matched to a gene: 9. Per germline, CDR1 MNHNS and CDR2 SASEGT. The CDR3 is 15 residues long. The chain's CDR3 is CASSPPGTSRYEQYF. The CDR3 DNA is TGTGCCAGCAGTCCCCCCGGGACTAGCCGTTACGAGCAGTACTTC.

The V and J genes are TRBV4-2 and TRBJ2-1; D ambiguous. This CDR3 is 12 amino acids long. Germline assignment: CDR1 LGHNA and CDR2 YNFKEQ. Trimming pared 1 base from V and 8 bases from J, leaving 6 bases between. In nucleotides, the CDR3 is TGTGCCAGCAGCCAAGCCCCCCATGAGCAGTTCTTC. As protein: CASSQAPHEQFF.

This chain joins TRBV12-3 or TRBV12-4 and TRBJ2-7, with TRBD2 matching 7 bases. V dropped 5 bases and J dropped 1; count of bases not matched to a gene: 11. CDR3 size: 16 residues. CDR3 sequence: CASSGRTAGESYEQYF. The CDR3 DNA reads as TGTGCCAGCAGTGGCCGGACTGCGGGAGAATCCTACGAGCAGTACTTC.

Only a few counts were recorded for this clonotype. The rearrangement joins TRBV5-1 to TRBJ2-7; 11 bases map to TRBD2. The CDR3 is 16 amino acids. With 4 bases clipped from V and 7 bases from J, the junction kept 13 bases outside the gene matches. Germline lookup yields CDR1 SGHRS and CDR2 YFSETQ. The CDR3 sequence is CASSRGLAGLLLEQYF. The CDR3 DNA sequence: TGCGCCAGCAGCCGAGGACTAGCGGGCTTACTATTGGAGCAGTACTTC.

This sequence joins TRBV30 and TRBJ2-3, with D unresolved. Trimming removed 4 bases from V and 5 bases from J, with 16 bases in between. This CDR3 region has 14 residues. Germline values: CDR1 GTSNPN, CDR2 SVGIG (reference sequence). The CDR3 DNA reads as TGTGCCTGGATGCGAGCCACAAAAGAAGATACGCAGTATTTT. Its translation is CAWMRATKEDTQYF.